A selection of T cell receptor beta chains follows, all from one sample in a study of neurological immune-mediated disorders. From the 5' RACE reads, TCRdb called clonotypes with MiXCR, one entry per CDR3 protein. Among roughly 100,000 distinct CDR3 sequences, 3.5% were seen once, and the ten largest hold around 5.5%. Sequenced input: PBMCs. These receptors came from a woman aged 18-35 years with multiple sclerosis. Each CDR3 is given with its conserved first and last residue. Fields, in order: CDR3 length, clone size, D gene, J gene, V gene, CDR3 protein, CDR3 DNA. D genes are given only for firm matches. Size is stated as once, few, many or a size class.

len: 11
abundance: few
d_gene: NA
j_gene: TRBJ1-2
v_gene: TRBV9
CDR3aa: CASSAYYGYTF
CDR3nt: TGTGCCAGCAGCGCTTATTATGGCTACACCTTC

len: 14
abundance: few
d_gene: NA
j_gene: TRBJ1-2
v_gene: TRBV5-1
CDR3aa: CASSQGKGNYGYTF
CDR3nt: TGCGCCAGCAGCCAGGGAAAGGGAAACTATGGCTACACCTTC

len: 15
abundance: many
d_gene: TRBD2
j_gene: TRBJ2-5
v_gene: TRBV7-2
CDR3aa: CASSITSGGAASKYF
CDR3nt: TGTGCCAGCAGCATTACTAGCGGGGGGGCGGCATCAAAGTACTTC

len: 16
abundance: many
d_gene: TRBD2
j_gene: TRBJ2-1
v_gene: TRBV10-3
CDR3aa: CAISGASGTTYNEQFF
CDR3nt: TGTGCCATCTCTGGGGCTAGCGGGACAACCTACAATGAGCAGTTCTTC

len: 14
abundance: many
d_gene: TRBD1
j_gene: TRBJ2-2
v_gene: TRBV30
CDR3aa: CAWSTGVAVGELFF
CDR3nt: TGTGCCTGGAGTACAGGGGTGGCGGTCGGGGAGCTGTTTTTT

len: 15
abundance: once
d_gene: TRBD1
j_gene: TRBJ2-1
v_gene: TRBV7-9
CDR3aa: CASTLTGGLDNEQFF
CDR3nt: TGTGCCAGCACTTTAACAGGGGGCTTAGACAATGAGCAGTTCTTC

len: 13
abundance: many
d_gene: NA
j_gene: TRBJ2-1
v_gene: TRBV12-3/TRBV12-4
CDR3aa: CASSPGDGNEQFF
CDR3nt: TGTGCCAGCAGCCCGGGCGACGGGAATGAGCAGTTCTTC

len: 15
abundance: many
d_gene: TRBD1
j_gene: TRBJ2-3
v_gene: TRBV5-8
CDR3aa: CASSPRTGNADTQYF
CDR3nt: TGTGCCAGCAGCCCCCGGACAGGGAACGCAGATACGCAGTATTTT

len: 15
abundance: many
d_gene: TRBD1
j_gene: TRBJ2-1
v_gene: TRBV28
CDR3aa: CASSSGQGEVNEQFF
CDR3nt: TGTGCCAGCAGTTCGGGACAGGGGGAGGTCAATGAGCAGTTCTTC

len: 15
abundance: many
d_gene: NA
j_gene: TRBJ1-3
v_gene: TRBV4-1
CDR3aa: CASSQGSLSGNTIYF
CDR3nt: TGCGCCAGCAGCCAAGGCAGCCTCTCTGGAAACACCATATATTTT

len: 14
abundance: many
d_gene: TRBD1
j_gene: TRBJ2-2
v_gene: TRBV29-1
CDR3aa: CSVGGDRDTGELFF
CDR3nt: TGCAGCGTTGGTGGGGACAGGGACACCGGGGAGCTGTTTTTT

len: 14
abundance: many
d_gene: TRBD1
j_gene: TRBJ2-5
v_gene: TRBV29-1
CDR3aa: CSVDGTGGVWTQYF
CDR3nt: TGCAGCGTAGACGGGACAGGGGGCGTATGGACCCAGTACTTC

len: 14
abundance: many
d_gene: NA
j_gene: TRBJ1-2
v_gene: TRBV5-1
CDR3aa: CASTNPTGNYGYTF
CDR3nt: TGCGCCAGCACCAACCCGACGGGGAACTATGGCTACACCTTC

len: 20
abundance: many
d_gene: TRBD2
j_gene: TRBJ2-2
v_gene: TRBV5-1
CDR3aa: CASSEGLAGRSSWNTGELFF
CDR3nt: TGCGCCAGCAGCGAAGGACTAGCGGGAAGGTCTAGCTGGAACACCGGGGAGCTGTTTTTT

len: 16
abundance: many
d_gene: NA
j_gene: TRBJ2-3
v_gene: TRBV7-2
CDR3aa: CASSLALAGVTDTQYF
CDR3nt: TGTGCCAGCAGCTTAGCGCTGGCGGGTGTCACAGATACGCAGTATTTT

len: 12
abundance: many
d_gene: NA
j_gene: TRBJ2-7
v_gene: TRBV5-1
CDR3aa: CASRGTSYEQYF
CDR3nt: TGCGCCAGCAGGGGGACCTCCTACGAGCAGTACTTC

len: 16
abundance: many
d_gene: TRBD1
j_gene: TRBJ2-1
v_gene: TRBV5-1
CDR3aa: CASSRGPGQLINEQFF
CDR3nt: TGCGCCAGCAGCAGGGGCCCGGGACAGTTAATCAATGAGCAGTTCTTC

len: 13
abundance: many
d_gene: NA
j_gene: TRBJ1-5
v_gene: TRBV5-6
CDR3aa: CASSLTANQPQHF
CDR3nt: TGTGCCAGCAGCTTAACAGCAAATCAGCCCCAGCATTTT

len: 14
abundance: many
d_gene: TRBD1
j_gene: TRBJ2-7
v_gene: TRBV6-5
CDR3aa: CASRSGTGVDEQYF
CDR3nt: TGTGCCAGCAGGTCCGGGACAGGGGTGGACGAGCAGTACTTC

len: 12
abundance: many
d_gene: NA
j_gene: TRBJ1-1
v_gene: TRBV6-6
CDR3aa: CASSYQGPEAFF
CDR3nt: TGTGCCAGCAGTTACCAGGGGCCTGAAGCTTTCTTT

len: 14
abundance: many
d_gene: NA
j_gene: TRBJ2-1
v_gene: TRBV9
CDR3aa: CASSPRDWGLEQFF
CDR3nt: TGTGCCAGCAGCCCCCGGGACTGGGGGCTTGAGCAGTTCTTC

len: 16
abundance: few
d_gene: TRBD1
j_gene: TRBJ2-4
v_gene: TRBV9
CDR3aa: CASSEKDRGRGNIQYF
CDR3nt: TGTGCCAGCAGCGAAAAGGACAGGGGAAGAGGTAACATTCAGTACTTC

len: 15
abundance: many
d_gene: TRBD1
j_gene: TRBJ1-1
v_gene: TRBV11-2
CDR3aa: CASSLTGQGVTEAFF
CDR3nt: TGTGCCAGCAGCTTAACCGGACAGGGGGTGACTGAAGCTTTCTTT

len: 13
abundance: many
d_gene: NA
j_gene: TRBJ2-7
v_gene: TRBV20-1
CDR3aa: CSASWGALYEQYF
CDR3nt: TGCAGTGCCTCTTGGGGGGCCCTCTACGAGCAGTACTTC

len: 12
abundance: many
d_gene: NA
j_gene: TRBJ1-6
v_gene: TRBV7-6
CDR3aa: CASSLLGFPLHF
CDR3nt: TGTGCCAGCAGCTTATTAGGGTTCCCCCTCCACTTT

len: 14
abundance: many
d_gene: NA
j_gene: TRBJ1-5
v_gene: TRBV27
CDR3aa: CASSWSNSNQPQHF
CDR3nt: TGTGCCAGCAGTTGGAGCAATAGCAATCAGCCCCAGCATTTT

len: 14
abundance: many
d_gene: NA
j_gene: TRBJ2-7
v_gene: TRBV12-3/TRBV12-4
CDR3aa: CASSGGTASYEQYF
CDR3nt: TGTGCCAGCAGTGGGGGGACGGCCTCCTACGAGCAGTACTTC

len: 16
abundance: few
d_gene: NA
j_gene: TRBJ2-2
v_gene: TRBV18
CDR3aa: CASSPPGGPDTGELFF
CDR3nt: TGTGCCAGCTCACCACCCGGAGGGCCGGACACCGGGGAGCTGTTTTTT

len: 17
abundance: many
d_gene: NA
j_gene: TRBJ1-4
v_gene: TRBV7-9
CDR3aa: CASSQGGGTATNEKLFF
CDR3nt: TGTGCCAGCAGCCAGGGCGGGGGAACAGCAACTAATGAAAAACTGTTTTTT